This T cell receptor (beta chain) was sequenced for a study of Graves' ophthalmopathy and Graves' hyperthyroidism. The sample holds many counts of this clonotype. Trimming took 0 bases from V and 3 from J, leaving 10 bases between them. Germline V lookup: CDR1 SGDLS, CDR2 YYNGEE. The CDR3 runs to 15 residues. Amplified material comprised TCR beta CDR3 regions derived from RNA transcripts. Second-round multiplex PCR followed a first-round RT-PCR using HTBI primers. TCRdb fed the multiplex PCR reads into MiXCR, producing one record per CDR3 protein. This table has roughly 1.1 million distinct CDR3 sequences, about two fifths appearing once.

Sequencing used peripheral blood or thyroid tissue (not recorded which). V gene TRBV9 combines with J gene TRBJ1-5; no reliable D call. This receptor was taken from an adult man with Graves' hyperthyroidism. CDR3 loop: CASSVEGEINQPQHF. The CDR3 DNA sequence: TGTGCCAGCAGCGTAGAGGGAGAGATCAATCAGCCCCAGCATTTT.